This entry lists 20 T cell receptor beta chains sequenced from one sample in a study of cytomegalovirus exposure and HLA in healthy donors (dated by TCRdb to about 2017). To prepare the library, the immunoSEQ multiplex PCR assay was applied. For the multiplex PCR, a mixture combining 60 forward primers for TCR Vbeta segments and 13 reverse primers for TCR Jbeta segments was used. This is the immuneACCESS table as TCRdb keeps it, with only in-frame sequences that have V and J called. A part of the clones is gone; compared with another copy, unresolved V genes explain less than half, and the rest is unexplained. The table for this sample lists more than 150,000 clones; approximately 80% of them were counted only once. The leading ten clones occupy 1.2% to 1.5% of the sample. Sequenced material: PBMCs. The receptor set was obtained from a girl aged 10 to 17 in good health and CMV-seropositive.

The chain combines TRBV5-1 with TRBJ2-7; 8 positions match TRBD1. From germline, CDR1 is SGHRS and CDR2 YFSETQ. The junction had 6 bases not matched to a gene; V was cut back by 4 bases and J by 3 bases. CDR3 length equals 14 residues. This chain's CDR3 is CASSGRGQDYEQYF. CDR3 nucleotide sequence: TGCGCCAGCAGCGGCAGGGGACAGGACTACGAGCAGTACTTC. The full variable domain, completed using reference TRBV5-1 and TRBJ2-7, is KAGVTQTPRYLIKTRGQQVTLSCSPISGHRSVSWYQQTPGQGLQFLFEYFSETQRNKGNFPGRFSGRQFSNSRSEMNVSTLELGDSALYLCASSGRGQDYEQYFGPGTRLTVT.

V and J are TRBV11-2 and TRBJ2-2; D might be TRBD2 (5 bases). CDR1 is SGHAT and CDR2 is FQNNGV in the germline V gene. Trimming cost V 1 base and J 8 bases, with 17 bases left between them. The CDR3 contains 16 residues. CDR3 loop: CASSLAWSRRRGELFF. The CDR3 nucleotides read TGTGCCAGCAGCTTAGCTTGGTCCAGGAGGAGGGGGGAGCTGTTTTTT. The whole variable domain, remainder taken from reference TRBV11-2 and TRBJ2-2, is EAGVAQSPRYKIIEKRQSVAFWCNPISGHATLYWYQQILGQGPKLLIQFQNNGVVDDSQLPKDRFSAERLKGVDSTLKIQPAKLEDSAVYLCASSLAWSRRRGELFFGEGSRLTVL.

A few counts support this clone. V usage is TRBV30 and J usage is TRBJ2-4, with TRBD1 matching over 8 bases. The CDR3 has 17 amino acids. The V segment lost 0 bases and the J segment 0 bases; nucleotides outside the gene matches: 7. Germline lookup yields CDR1 GTSNPN and CDR2 SVGIG (reference sequence). CDR3 nucleotides: TGTGCCTGGAGTGTACTCGACAGGGGTCAAGCCAAAAACATTCAGTACTTC. Amino acid sequence: CAWSVLDRGQAKNIQYF.

The rearrangement links TRBV15 to TRBJ1-2; 8 nucleotides line up with TRBD1. The junction had 6 bases not matched to a gene; V was cut back by 1 base and J by 8 bases. Germline loops: CDR1 LNHNV, CDR2 YYDKDF (reference sequence). The CDR3 is 14 amino acids. This CDR3 is CATSRGGQGGGYTF. CDR3 nucleotides: TGTGCCACCAGCAGAGGAGGACAGGGAGGGGGCTACACCTTC.

The chain combines TRBV7-9 with TRBJ2-7, with D maybe TRBD2 (7 bases). V was cut by 5 bases and J by 0 bases, with 14 bases left in between. There are 15 residues in the CDR3. Germline CDR1 reads SEHNR; CDR2 reads FQNEAQ (reference sequence). The CDR3 sequence is CASSLGGRFSYEQYF. In DNA, the CDR3 is TGTGCCAGCAGCCTCGGGGGGCGGTTCTCCTACGAGCAGTACTTC.

The chain has TRBV6-5 and TRBJ2-5; 7 bases are shared with TRBD2. The J call could be wrong; TRBJ2-7 is a better fit for the DNA end. The CDR3 extends over 15 amino acids. Germline CDR1 is MNHEY and CDR2 is SVGAGI. In nucleotides, the CDR3 is TGTGCCAGCAGTTACGCGGGAGATGGTTCCTACGAGCAGTACTTC. This codes for CASSYAGDGSYEQYF.

This clone was seen a few times. The V gene is TRBV10-3, the J gene TRBJ1-1; 9 bases map to TRBD1. V lost 4 bases to trimming and J lost 2 bases; unmatched junction nucleotides: 2. This CDR3 spans 14 amino acids. Germline values: CDR1 ENHRY, CDR2 SYGVKD. The CDR3 region has the DNA TGTGCCATCAGTGGACAGGGGGGAAACACTGAAGCTTTCTTT. Translation: CAISGQGGNTEAFF.

There are a few counts of this clone. This chain links TRBV6-5 with TRBJ1-2, with 9 bases lining up with TRBD1. With V trimmed by 2 bases and J by 3 bases, 4 bases remained unmatched. The CDR3 loop spans 15 amino acids. The germline CDR1 and CDR2 sequences are MNHEY and SVGAGI. The CDR3 DNA sequence: TGTGCCAGCAGTTACACCCGGACAGGGGACTATGGCTACACCTTC. It specifies CASSYTRTGDYGYTF.

The chain employs TRBV13 and TRBJ2-7, with D perhaps TRBD1 (6 bases). Per the germline V gene, CDR1 is PRHDT and CDR2 is FYEKMQ (reference sequence). The CDR3 consists of 13 residues. V was shortened by 5 bases and J by 3 bases, with 11 bases between the two germline ends. In DNA, the CDR3 is TGTGCCAGCAGCCTAGACAGGCGCTACGAGCAGTACTTC. It specifies CASSLDRRYEQYF.

This clone turned up a few times. CDR3 sequence: CASSPFPGTGGTLNEQFF. CDR3 nucleotide sequence: TGTGCCAGCAGTCCGTTTCCCGGGACAGGGGGCACCCTCAATGAGCAGTTCTTC. The chain combines TRBV28 with TRBJ2-1; 12 nucleotides line up with TRBD1. Trimming at V came to 5 bases and at J to 6 bases, leaving 14 bases not matched to a gene. Germline CDR1 MDHEN, CDR2 SYDVKM. CDR3 size: 18 residues. The full variable domain, its missing parts supplied by reference TRBV28 and TRBJ2-1, is DVKVTQSSRYLVKRTGEKVFLECVQDMDHENMFWYRQDPGLGLRLIYFSYDVKMKEKGDIPEGYSVSREKKERFSLILESASTNQTSMYLCASSPFPGTGGTLNEQFFGPGTRLTVL.

This clone was recorded a few times. The genes are TRBV4-1 and TRBJ2-3; D is ambiguous. The V and J ends lost 0 bases and 10 bases respectively, with 5 bases between them. Germline V gene sequence: CDR1 MGHRA, CDR2 YSYEKL. This CDR3 has 11 residues. The CDR3 loop reads CASSQERAQYF. As DNA, the CDR3 is TGCGCCAGCAGCCAAGAACGGGCGCAGTATTTT.

The chain uses TRBV18 and TRBJ2-7, with a possible D match to TRBD2 (5 bases). The V gene lost 3 bases and the J gene lost 9 bases, with 18 bases spanning the gap. This CDR3 comprises 14 residues. Germline V gives CDR1 KGHSH, CDR2 LQKENI. The CDR3 sequence: CASSPYEEGNGQYF. CDR3 coding DNA: TGTGCCAGCTCACCCTACGAAGAGGGCAACGGGCAGTACTTC.

V and J are TRBV30 and TRBJ1-6; TRBD1 aligns across 9 bases. Germline V gene data show CDR1 as GTSNPN and CDR2 as SVGIG (reference sequence). The CDR3 spans 14 residues. V was clipped by 4 bases and J by 9 bases; unmatched bases: 7. The CDR3 DNA follows: TGTGCCTGGACCTCCGGGACAGGGTCTTCACCCCTCCACTTT. As protein: CAWTSGTGSSPLHF. The whole variable domain, remainder taken from reference TRBV30 and TRBJ1-6, is SQTIHQWPATLVQPVGSPLSLECTVEGTSNPNLYWYRQAAGRGLQLLFYSVGIGQISSEVPQNLSASRPQDRQFILSSKKLLLSDSGFYLCAWTSGTGSSPLHFGNGTRLTVT.

V usage is TRBV7-7 and J usage is TRBJ2-1, with 7 bases aligning to TRBD2. Germline assignment: CDR1 SSHAT and CDR2 FNYEAQ (reference sequence). The CDR3 is made up of 15 amino acids. The CDR3 reads CASSAGLAVYNEQFF. The CDR3 DNA follows: TGTGCTAGCTCTGCGGGGCTAGCGGTCTACAATGAGCAGTTCTTC.

V usage is TRBV6-5 and J usage is TRBJ2-3, with D tentatively TRBD2 (5 bases). There are 15 residues in the CDR3. CDR1 and CDR2 from the germline V gene are MNHEY and SVGAGI. V was pared by 2 bases and J by 7 bases, with 16 bases between. The CDR3 sequence is CASSYLKGATNTQYF. CDR3 coding DNA: TGTGCCAGCAGTTACCTGAAGGGAGCTACAAATACGCAGTATTTT.

This sequence joins TRBV30 and TRBJ1-2, with D possibly TRBD1 on 5 matching bases. The length of the CDR3 is 13 residues. In germline, CDR1 is GTSNPN, CDR2 SVGIG (reference sequence). The V end was cut by 7 bases, the J end by 0 bases, with 12 bases between. CDR3 sequence reads: CAYRGGANYGYTF. CDR3 nucleotide sequence: TGTGCCTACCGGGGGGGAGCTAACTATGGCTACACCTTC.

Notes on this clone: Lacking the conserved final phenylalanine or tryptophan, this CDR3 likely reflects a read error. This rearrangement joins TRBV4-3 to TRBJ2-7; D not certain. This CDR3 region has 13 residues. V was cut by 1 base and J by 3 bases, with 7 bases left in between. Germline V gives CDR1 LGHNA, CDR2 YSLEER. CDR3 protein: CASSQVRYYEQYL. The CDR3, as DNA: TGCGCCAGCAGCCAAGTTCGATACTACGAGCAGTACCTC.

The genes are TRBV19 and TRBJ1-1; D is possibly TRBD1 (6 bases). From germline, CDR1 is LNHDA and CDR2 SQIVND (reference sequence). The CDR3 has 11 amino acids. Trimming took off 6 bases at V and 11 bases at J, with 13 bases between the two ends. CDR3 region: CASSMTGRAFF. The CDR3 region has the DNA TGTGCCAGTAGCATGACAGGTAGGGCTTTCTTT.

The rearrangement links TRBV16 to TRBJ2-7; perhaps TRBD2 as D (5 bases). The V gene's germline CDR1 is KGHSY and CDR2 FQNENV. The length of the CDR3 is 15 residues. Trimming pared 0 bases from V and 2 bases from J, leaving 11 bases between. The CDR3: CASSQSRTGTYEQYF. CDR3 sequence (DNA): TGTGCCAGCAGCCAATCCCGGACGGGGACCTACGAGCAGTACTTC.

The chain combines TRBV5-1 with TRBJ1-6; D gene unclear. V lost 0 bases and J 3 bases, leaving 7 bases between the germline ends. CDR3 length equals 15 residues. Germline assignment: CDR1 SGHRS and CDR2 YFSETQ. As DNA, the CDR3 is TGCGCCAGCAGCTTGGAACCGGGCTATAATTCACCCCTCCACTTT. It is translated as CASSLEPGYNSPLHF.